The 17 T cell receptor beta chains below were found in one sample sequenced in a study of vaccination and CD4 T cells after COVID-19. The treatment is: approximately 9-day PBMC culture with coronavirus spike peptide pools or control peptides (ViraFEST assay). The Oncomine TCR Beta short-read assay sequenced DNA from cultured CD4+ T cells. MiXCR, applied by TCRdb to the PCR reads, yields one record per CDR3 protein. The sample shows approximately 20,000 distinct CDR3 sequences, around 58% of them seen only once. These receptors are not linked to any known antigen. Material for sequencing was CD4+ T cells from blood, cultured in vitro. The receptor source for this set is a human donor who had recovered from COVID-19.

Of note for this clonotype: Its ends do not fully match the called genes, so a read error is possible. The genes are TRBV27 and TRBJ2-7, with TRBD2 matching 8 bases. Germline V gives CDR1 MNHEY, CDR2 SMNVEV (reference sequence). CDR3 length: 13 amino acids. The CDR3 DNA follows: TGCACCAGCAGTTTAGAGGGACTAGACGAGCAGTACTTC. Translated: CTSSLEGLDEQYF.

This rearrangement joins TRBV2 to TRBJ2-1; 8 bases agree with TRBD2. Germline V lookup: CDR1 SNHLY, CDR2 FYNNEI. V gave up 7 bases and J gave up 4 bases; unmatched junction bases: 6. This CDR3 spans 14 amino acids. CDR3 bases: TGTGCCAGCATAACCTTAGCGGGGTACAATGAGCAGTTCTTC. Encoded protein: CASITLAGYNEQFF.

CDR3 coding DNA: TGCAGTGCTAGAGATCCTTGGGGCAGGGTGGAGACCCAGTACTTC. The encoded protein is CSARDPWGRVETQYF. The chain links TRBV20-1 to TRBJ2-5; tentative D call: TRBD1 (5 bases). The CDR3 has 15 residues. Per germline, CDR1 DFQATT and CDR2 SNEGSKA (reference sequence). The V and J ends lost 0 bases and 5 bases respectively, with 16 bases between them.

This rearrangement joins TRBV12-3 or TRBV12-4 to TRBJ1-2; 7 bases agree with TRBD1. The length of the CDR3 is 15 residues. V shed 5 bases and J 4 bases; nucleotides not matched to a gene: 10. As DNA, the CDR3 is TGTGCCAGCAGTGACAGGGCTCCCCTCGGCTATGGCTACACCTTC. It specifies CASSDRAPLGYGYTF.

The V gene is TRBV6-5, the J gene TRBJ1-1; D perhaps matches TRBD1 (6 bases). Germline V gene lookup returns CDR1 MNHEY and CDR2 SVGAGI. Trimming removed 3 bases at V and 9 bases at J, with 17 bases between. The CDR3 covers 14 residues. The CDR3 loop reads CASSYGDTETQAFF. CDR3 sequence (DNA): TGTGCCAGCAGTTATGGGGACACCGAAACGCAAGCTTTCTTT.

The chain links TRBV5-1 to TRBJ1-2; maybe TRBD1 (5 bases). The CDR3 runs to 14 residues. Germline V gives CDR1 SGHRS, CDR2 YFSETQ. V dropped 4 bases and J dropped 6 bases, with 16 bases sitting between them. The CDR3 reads CASSRQTGRDGYTF. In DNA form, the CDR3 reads TGCGCCAGCAGCCGCCAGACGGGCAGGGATGGCTACACCTTC.

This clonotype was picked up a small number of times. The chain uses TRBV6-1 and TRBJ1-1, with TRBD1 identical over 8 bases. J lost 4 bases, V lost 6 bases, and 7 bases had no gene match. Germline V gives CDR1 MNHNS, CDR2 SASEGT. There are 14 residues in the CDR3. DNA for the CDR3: TGTGCCAGCAGCCAGGGGGCCGGGGGCACTGAAGCTTTCTTT. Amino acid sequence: CASSQGAGGTEAFF.

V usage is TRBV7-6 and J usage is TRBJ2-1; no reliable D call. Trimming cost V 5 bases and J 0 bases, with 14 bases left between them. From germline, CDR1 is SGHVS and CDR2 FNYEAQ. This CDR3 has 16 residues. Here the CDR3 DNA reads TGTGCCAGCAGCCCCGACGGGCAAATCTCCTACAATGAGCAGTTCTTC. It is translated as CASSPDGQISYNEQFF.

The CDR3 reads CSASRGRSPLHF. The CDR3, as DNA: TGCAGTGCCTCCAGGGGTAGGTCACCCCTCCACTTT. The chain recombines TRBV20-1 with TRBJ1-6; D perhaps matches TRBD1 (6 bases). The CDR3 covers 12 residues. The germline CDR1 and CDR2 sequences are DFQATT and SNEGSKA (reference sequence). Trimming left V 6 bases short and J 10 bases short, with 13 bases between.

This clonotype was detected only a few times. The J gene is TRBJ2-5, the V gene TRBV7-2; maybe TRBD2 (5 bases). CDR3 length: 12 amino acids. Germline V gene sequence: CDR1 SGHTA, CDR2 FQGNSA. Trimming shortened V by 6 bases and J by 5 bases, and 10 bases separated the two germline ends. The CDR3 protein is CASSRDRETQYF. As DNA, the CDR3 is TGTGCCAGCAGTCGGGATCGGGAGACCCAGTACTTC.

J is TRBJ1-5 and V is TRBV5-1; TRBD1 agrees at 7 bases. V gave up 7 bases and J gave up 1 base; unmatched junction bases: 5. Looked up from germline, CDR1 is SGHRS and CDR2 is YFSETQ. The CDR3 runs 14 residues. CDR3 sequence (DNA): TGCGCCAGCTCCTCAGGGGGGAGCAATCAGCCCCAGCATTTT. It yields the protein CASSSGGSNQPQHF.

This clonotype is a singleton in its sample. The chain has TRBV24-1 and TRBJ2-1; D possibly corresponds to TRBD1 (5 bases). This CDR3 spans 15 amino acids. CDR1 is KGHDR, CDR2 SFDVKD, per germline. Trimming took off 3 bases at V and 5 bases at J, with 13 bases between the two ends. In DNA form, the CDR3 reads TGTGCCACCAGTGATCCAGGGTTCGTCCACAATGAGCAGTTCTTC. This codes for CATSDPGFVHNEQFF.

Written as DNA, the CDR3 is TGTGCCTGGAGTGGGCAGGGCGGAGAGACCCAGTACTTC. Translated: CAWSGQGGETQYF. The rearrangement links TRBV30 to TRBJ2-5; D may be TRBD1 (5 bases). The CDR3 consists of 13 residues. The V end lost 1 base, the J end lost 4 bases, and 10 bases lay between the germline ends. In germline, CDR1 is GTSNPN, CDR2 SVGIG (reference sequence).

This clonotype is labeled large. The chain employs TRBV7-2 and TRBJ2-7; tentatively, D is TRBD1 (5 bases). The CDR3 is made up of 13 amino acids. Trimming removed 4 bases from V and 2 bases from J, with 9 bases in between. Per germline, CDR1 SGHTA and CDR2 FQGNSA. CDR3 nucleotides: TGTGCCAGCAGCTACAGGATAGCCTACGAGCAGTACTTC. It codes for CASSYRIAYEQYF.

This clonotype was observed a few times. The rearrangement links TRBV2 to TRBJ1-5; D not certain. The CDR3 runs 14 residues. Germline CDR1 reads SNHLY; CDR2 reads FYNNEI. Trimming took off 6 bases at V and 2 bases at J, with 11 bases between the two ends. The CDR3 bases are TGTGCCAGCAGAGACGGGAGGGGCAATCAGCCCCAGCATTTT. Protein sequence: CASRDGRGNQPQHF.

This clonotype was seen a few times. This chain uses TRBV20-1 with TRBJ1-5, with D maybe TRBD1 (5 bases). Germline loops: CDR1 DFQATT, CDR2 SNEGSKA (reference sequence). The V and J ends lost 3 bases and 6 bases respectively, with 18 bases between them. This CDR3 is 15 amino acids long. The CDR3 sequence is CSASSGRESFQPQHF. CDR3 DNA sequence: TGCAGTGCTAGCTCGGGCAGGGAGAGCTTTCAGCCCCAGCATTTT.

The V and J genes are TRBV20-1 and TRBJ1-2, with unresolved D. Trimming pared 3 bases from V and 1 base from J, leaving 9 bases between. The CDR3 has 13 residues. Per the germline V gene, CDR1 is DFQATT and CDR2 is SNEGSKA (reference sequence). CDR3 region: CSARGRHNYGYTF. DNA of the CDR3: TGCAGTGCTAGGGGCAGGCATAACTATGGCTACACCTTC.